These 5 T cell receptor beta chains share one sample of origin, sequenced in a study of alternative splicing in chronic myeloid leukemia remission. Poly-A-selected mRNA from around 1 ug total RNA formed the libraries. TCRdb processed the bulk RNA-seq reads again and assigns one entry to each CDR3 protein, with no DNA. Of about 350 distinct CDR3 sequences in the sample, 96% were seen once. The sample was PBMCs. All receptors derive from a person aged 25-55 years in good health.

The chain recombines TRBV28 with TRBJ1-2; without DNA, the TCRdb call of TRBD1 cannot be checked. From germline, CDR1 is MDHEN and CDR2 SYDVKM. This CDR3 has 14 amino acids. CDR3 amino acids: CASSPPQTGYGYTF.

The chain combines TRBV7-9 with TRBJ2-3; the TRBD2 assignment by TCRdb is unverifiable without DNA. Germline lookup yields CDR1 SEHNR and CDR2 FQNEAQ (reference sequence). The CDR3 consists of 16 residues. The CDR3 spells CASSLVGTGSTDTQYF.

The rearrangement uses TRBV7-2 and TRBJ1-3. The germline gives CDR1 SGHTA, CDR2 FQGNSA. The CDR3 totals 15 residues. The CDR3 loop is CASRSGVTSGNTIYF.

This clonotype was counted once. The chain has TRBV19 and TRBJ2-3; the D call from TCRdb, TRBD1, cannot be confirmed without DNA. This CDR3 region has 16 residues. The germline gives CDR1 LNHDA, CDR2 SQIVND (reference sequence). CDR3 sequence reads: CASSPRTGSVPDTQYF. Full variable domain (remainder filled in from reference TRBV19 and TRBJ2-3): DGGITQSPKYLFRKEGQNVTLSCEQNLNHDAMYWYRQDPGQGLRLIYYSQIVNDFQKGDIAEGYSVSREKKESFPLTVTSAQKNPTAFYLCASSPRTGSVPDTQYFGPGTRLTVL.

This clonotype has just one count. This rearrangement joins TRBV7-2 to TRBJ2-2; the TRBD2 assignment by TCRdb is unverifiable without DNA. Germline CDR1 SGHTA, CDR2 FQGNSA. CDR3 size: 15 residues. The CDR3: CASSRSLQNTGELFF.